The sequence of this TCR beta chain was determined in a study of cytomegalovirus exposure and HLA in healthy donors. Overall study results and limits: By HLA locus, TCR association rates varied in a later analysis, with DRB1 showing the most and HLA-C the fewest.

This PCR relied on a set of 60 Vbeta primers and 13 Jbeta primers. Some clones are missing from TCRdb's copy, which holds only in-frame ones; the method was immunoSEQ multiplex PCR. The data contain more than 100,000 clones, around 67% of them singletons. Trimming removed 3 bases from V and 0 bases from J, with 18 bases in between. This CDR3 is built from 18 residues. A note on this clone: Its antigen is unknown.

The sequencing input was PBMCs. The genes are TRBV23-1 and TRBJ2-1; TRBD2 is a possible D gene (6 bases). TRBV23-1 is an ORF; its function is uncertain. The source is a woman aged 45 to 65 in good health and CMV-seronegative. The CDR3 loop is CASSQTARDSVSYNEQFF. CDR3 bases: TGCGCCAGCAGTCAGACGGCCCGGGACTCAGTCTCCTACAATGAGCAGTTCTTC.